The entry below gives a single TCR beta chain sequence along with its context. Its antigen remains unknown. Primed by a sample-barcoded 5' primer and a J-beta primer mix, a second PCR proceeded for roughly 7 to 12 cycles. A template-switch adaptor with 12 random nucleotides tagged each cDNA molecule. TCRdb re-called the 5' RACE reads with MiXCR, one entry per CDR3 protein. The table includes more than 700,000 distinct CDR3 sequences, roughly 50% detected once. The sample is drawn from a study of blood T cells in healthy people across ages. General study points: The diversity estimates, figures obtained from one million T cells, were considered underestimates.

CDR3 length equals 16 residues. This TCR was sampled from a man at least 80 years old in good health. The sample comprised blood. The chain joins TRBV21-1 to TRBJ2-1; no check of the table's D call, TRBD2, against the DNA was made. TRBV21-1 represents a pseudogene. In nucleotides, the CDR3 is TGTGCCAGCAGCAAAGCGTGTAGCGGTCCTCCGGGGGAGCAGTTCTTC. Its protein product is CASSKACSGPPGEQFF.